This paragraph reports one T cell receptor beta chain. The data are from a study of OX40 agonist ivuxolimab in advanced cancers. Study overall: There were three patients with partial responses, one having hepatocellular carcinoma and two cutaneous melanoma.

V dropped 4 bases and J dropped 6; count of bases not matched to a gene: 6. The CDR3 totals 14 residues. The germline CDR1 and CDR2 sequences are SQVTM and ANQGSEA. Some clones are missing from TCRdb's copy, which holds only in-frame ones; the method was immunoSEQ multiplex PCR. The table includes about 86,000 clones, 91% detected once. Blood sampling took place at baseline, cycle 4 day 1, and cycle 7 day 1. This receptor was taken from an adult with an advanced solid tumor such as melanoma, head and neck, liver or kidney cancer. Sequences were derived from CD4+ or CD8+ T cells sorted from blood, sampled in a trial of the OX40 agonist ivuxolimab. The chain joins TRBV29-1 to TRBJ1-4; 9 bases match TRBD1. The CDR3, as DNA: TGCAGCGTTGTTCTAGGGGACAGGGATGAAAAACTGTTTTTT. Translated: CSVVLGDRDEKLFF.